The TCR beta chain under discussion was sequenced for a study of cytomegalovirus exposure and HLA in healthy donors. Study-level points and caveats: TCR beta chain V- and J-gene trimming was linked, in a later analysis, to a missense variant in DCLRE1C. Further analysis was carried out later, and it showed several of the most significant clusters appearing linked to common viral pathogens.

Amplification used 60 Vbeta primers and 13 Jbeta primers. Assay used: immunoSEQ multiplex PCR; TCRdb lists only in-frame clones, some missing. The sample holds 130,000 or so clones; over 70% are singletons and the top ten take roughly 1.3%. Worth noting for this clone: Its antigen remains unknown.

Germline values: CDR1 LNHDA, CDR2 SQIVND (reference sequence). Trimming left V 4 bases short and J 9 bases short, with 19 bases between. The CDR3 is 15 residues long. The TCR sequence derives from a woman in her thirties or forties in good health and CMV-seronegative. The sequenced sample consisted of PBMCs. The gene calls are TRBV19 and TRBJ1-5, with D tentatively TRBD1 (5 bases). In DNA, the CDR3 is TGTGCCAGTAGTACGGATGGCAGGGCTAAAACGCCCCAGCATTTT. Translated: CASSTDGRAKTPQHF.